A single sample is the source of the 32 T cell receptor beta chains below, sequenced in a study of post-analysis software for immune sequencing data. Broader study findings: TRBV5-6, TRBV5-1 and TRBV20-1 were among a handful of TRBV segments more frequent in patients than controls.

Presence of unique molecular identifiers characterized the TCR beta cDNA libraries. TCRdb re-derived calls from the PCR reads in MiXCR, one entry per CDR3 protein. The repertoire includes roughly 650,000 distinct CDR3 sequences, around 60% of them detected once, and roughly 12% sits in the top ten. Their recognized antigens are unknown. The sequenced sample was blood. Every receptor here comes from a girl aged 2-10 years with multiple sclerosis.

This chain joins TRBV9 and TRBJ2-5; 10 bases match TRBD2. The J call is doubtful: the DNA matches TRBJ2-7 better. From germline, CDR1 is SGDLS and CDR2 YYNGEE. The CDR3 length is 15 residues. CDR3 amino acids: CASSVGGLAGDEQYF. The CDR3 bases are TGTGCCAGCAGCGTTGGAGGGCTAGCGGGAGACGAGCAGTACTTC.

This clonotype was observed at least ten times. The gene calls are TRBV29-1 and TRBJ2-7; D is possibly TRBD2 (6 bases). The V and J ends lost 2 bases and 4 bases respectively, with 9 bases between them. The CDR3 is 12 amino acids. From germline, CDR1 is SQVTM and CDR2 ANQGSEA. CDR3 residues: CSVEIRGYEQYF. In nucleotides, the CDR3 is TGCAGCGTTGAAATTCGGGGGTACGAGCAGTACTTC.

This chain uses TRBV25-1 with TRBJ2-3; 7 bases match TRBD1. Germline CDR1 and CDR2: MGHDK and SYGVNS. With 4 bases clipped from V and 4 bases from J, the junction kept 8 bases outside the gene matches. This CDR3 region has 15 residues. CDR3 region: CASSALTGDADTQYF. The CDR3 coding sequence is TGTGCCAGCAGTGCCTTAACAGGGGATGCAGATACGCAGTATTTT.

The rearrangement joins TRBV11-3 to TRBJ1-6; D unclear. The V end lost 3 bases, the J end lost 6 bases, and 12 bases lay between the germline ends. CDR1 is SGHNT and CDR2 is YENEEA in the germline V gene. The CDR3 runs 15 residues. Written as DNA, the CDR3 is TGTGCCAGCAGCTTCGCGGGAAAGGGTAATTCACCCCTCCACTTT. This encodes CASSFAGKGNSPLHF.

The rearrangement links TRBV4-1 to TRBJ1-2; 8 nucleotides align to TRBD1. Germline V lookup: CDR1 MGHRA, CDR2 YSYEKL. This CDR3 has 16 amino acids. V lost 1 base, J lost 4 bases, and 8 bases stayed unmatched. CDR3 in amino acids: CASSQGQGPYGYGYTF. In DNA form, the CDR3 reads TGCGCCAGCAGCCAAGGACAGGGGCCCTATGGCTATGGCTACACCTTC.

The chain is built from TRBV6-6 and TRBJ2-3, with 14 positions matching TRBD2. Germline-derived CDR1 and CDR2 are MNHNY and SVGAGI (reference sequence). V was clipped by 0 bases and J by 4 bases; unmatched bases: 3. The CDR3 runs to 17 residues. The CDR3 nucleotides are TGTGCCAGCAGTTACTCCGGACTAGCGGGAGGTGCAGATACGCAGTATTTT. Its protein is CASSYSGLAGGADTQYF.

This chain uses TRBV3-1 with TRBJ2-6; D call uncertain. The length of the CDR3 is 14 residues. V lost 7 bases and J 2 bases, leaving 9 bases between the germline ends. From germline, CDR1 is LGHDT and CDR2 YNNKEL (reference sequence). CDR3 sequence reads: CASKSRAGANVLTF. The CDR3 DNA reads as TGTGCCAGCAAAAGTAGGGCTGGGGCCAACGTCCTGACTTTC.

The chain combines TRBV29-1 with TRBJ2-5, with no clear D. The last part of the DNA fits TRBJ2-7 better; the J call may be wrong. This CDR3 comprises 19 residues. Looked up from germline, CDR1 is SQVTM and CDR2 is ANQGSEA. The CDR3 region is CSVEIVPSHLVDNRYEQYF. For the CDR3, the DNA is TGCAGCGTTGAAATCGTGCCGTCTCATTTGGTAGACAATCGCTACGAGCAGTACTTC.

The gene calls are TRBV29-1 and TRBJ2-7; D perhaps matches TRBD1 (7 bases). The length of the CDR3 is 13 residues. Per the germline V gene, CDR1 is SQVTM and CDR2 is ANQGSEA. V was cut by 4 bases and J by 3 bases, with 13 bases left in between. This chain's CDR3 is CSVVQGGLYEQYF. The CDR3, as DNA: TGCAGCGTTGTGCAGGGGGGCCTCTACGAGCAGTACTTC.

The chain links TRBV3-1 to TRBJ1-2, with 7 bases that match TRBD1. CDR3 length equals 14 residues. V shed 0 bases and J 8 bases; nucleotides not matched to a gene: 6. Germline V CDR1 and CDR2: LGHDT, YNNKEL (reference sequence). CDR3 in amino acids: CASSQDQTGSGYTF. DNA of the CDR3: TGTGCCAGCAGCCAAGATCAGACAGGGAGCGGCTACACCTTC.

There are a few counts of this clonotype. The chain uses TRBV27 and TRBJ2-1, with 10 nucleotides matching TRBD2. The CDR3 sequence is 14 residues long. From germline, CDR1 is MNHEY and CDR2 SMNVEV (reference sequence). After removal of 4 bases from V and 8 bases from J, the junction contained 5 bases not matched to a gene. CDR3 amino acids: CASSSSGRFDEQFF. CDR3 nucleotides: TGTGCCAGCAGTTCTAGCGGGAGATTCGATGAGCAGTTCTTC.

The rearrangement joins TRBV28 to TRBJ2-3, with TRBD2 identical over 15 bases. Germline lookup yields CDR1 MDHEN and CDR2 SYDVKM. The CDR3 has 22 amino acids. V trimming: 7 bases; J trimming: 2 bases; junction bases outside the gene matches: 22. CDR3 loop: CASNTFFDFGLAGGAFTDTQYF. DNA for the CDR3: TGTGCCAGCAATACCTTCTTCGACTTCGGACTAGCGGGAGGGGCTTTCACAGATACGCAGTATTTT.

This clonotype has just one count. V and J are TRBV7-9 and TRBJ1-1; no firm D call. Germline V gives CDR1 SEHNR, CDR2 FQNEAQ (reference sequence). CDR3 length: 11 residues. Between the trimmed V and J ends, which lost 8 bases and 6 bases, there was a span of 10 bases. Here the CDR3 DNA reads TGTGCCAGCGGGCACGGGGCTGAAGCTTTCTTT. This translates into CASGHGAEAFF.

The CDR3 reads CASSPGQTNNEQFF. CDR3 nucleotide sequence: TGCGCCAGCAGCCCGGGACAGACAAACAATGAGCAGTTCTTC. The V gene is TRBV5-1, the J gene TRBJ2-1, with 7 bases aligning to TRBD1. V lost 4 bases and J lost 5; bases outside the gene matches: 6. Germline values: CDR1 SGHRS, CDR2 YFSETQ. This CDR3 spans 14 amino acids.

The chain combines TRBV29-1 with TRBJ2-7; D unclear. CDR3 length: 11 residues. Germline V lookup: CDR1 SQVTM, CDR2 ANQGSEA. Trimming removed 6 bases from V and 4 bases from J, with 10 bases in between. CDR3 amino acids: CSVLVGYEQYF. In nucleotides, the CDR3 is TGCAGCGTGCTTGTAGGTTACGAGCAGTACTTC.

The table lists this clonotype with a few counts. V gene TRBV7-9 combines with J gene TRBJ1-5; no clear D gene. The CDR3 runs to 12 residues. CDR1 and CDR2 (germline): SEHNR, FQNEAQ (reference sequence). The V end was cut by 4 bases, the J end by 8 bases, with 9 bases between. The CDR3 region has the DNA TGTGCCAGCAGCTCCGCGTCAAAGCCCCAGCATTTT. Amino acid sequence: CASSSASKPQHF.

This sequence joins TRBV9 and TRBJ2-3, with no clear D. This CDR3 is 16 amino acids long. CDR1 and CDR2 (germline): SGDLS, YYNGEE. Trimming removed 3 bases from V and 1 base from J, with 15 bases in between. The CDR3 DNA reads TGTGCCAGCAGCGCGGACCCTATGCCCGGCACAGATACGCAGTATTTT. As protein: CASSADPMPGTDTQYF.

The V gene is TRBV9, the J gene TRBJ2-1; tentatively, D is TRBD1 or TRBD2 (5 bases each). Germline-derived CDR1 and CDR2 are SGDLS and YYNGEE. CDR3 size: 16 residues. V was cut by 0 bases and J by 10 bases, with 20 bases left in between. The CDR3 spells CASSVDGGDKQAEQFF. CDR3 nucleotide sequence: TGTGCCAGCAGCGTAGATGGGGGAGATAAGCAAGCGGAGCAGTTCTTC.

This chain joins TRBV25-1 and TRBJ2-5; 8 bases align to TRBD1. The J call could be wrong; TRBJ2-7 is a better fit for the DNA end. The CDR3 totals 13 residues. The germline V gene has CDR1 MGHDK and CDR2 SYGVNS. CDR3 protein: CASSDVTGGEQYF. The DNA for the CDR3 is TGTGCCAGCAGTGACGTTACAGGGGGCGAGCAGTACTTC.

The chain carries TRBV11-1 and TRBJ2-1, with 8 bases matching TRBD2. V gave up 8 bases and J gave up 6 bases; unmatched junction bases: 6. CDR1 is SGHAT and CDR2 is FQDESV in the germline V gene (reference sequence). The CDR3 contains 13 residues. CDR3 DNA: TGTGCCAGCGAAACAGCGGGAGTCAATGAGCAGTTCTTC. It yields the protein CASETAGVNEQFF.

V gene TRBV7-9 combines with J gene TRBJ2-1; D is unresolved. The V and J ends lost 7 bases and 9 bases respectively, with 13 bases between them. Germline values: CDR1 SEHNR, CDR2 FQNEAQ (reference sequence). The CDR3 sequence is 12 residues long. The CDR3, as DNA: TGTGCCAGCAATCCTGATTGGGGTGAGCAGTTCTTC. Residues: CASNPDWGEQFF.

The rearrangement joins TRBV4-2 to TRBJ2-7; 7 bases align to TRBD1. This CDR3 region has 18 residues. The germline CDR1 and CDR2 sequences are LGHNA and YNFKEQ. V was pared by 0 bases and J by 1 base, with 12 bases of the junction left unmatched. CDR3 sequence: CASSQELVGGLSSYEQYF. The CDR3, as DNA: TGTGCCAGCAGCCAAGAGTTAGTAGGGGGCCTCTCTTCCTACGAGCAGTACTTC.

V and J are TRBV11-2 and TRBJ2-5, with 11 nucleotides matching TRBD2. The CDR3 has 18 residues. CDR1 and CDR2 from the germline V gene are SGHAT and FQNNGV. The V segment lost 1 base and the J segment 1 base; nucleotides outside the gene matches: 8. The CDR3 is CASSLGILAGAPQETQYF. In DNA form, the CDR3 reads TGTGCCAGCAGCTTAGGAATACTAGCGGGGGCCCCCCAAGAGACCCAGTACTTC.

The sample holds a few counts of this clonotype. The chain links TRBV9 to TRBJ2-7; TRBD1 matches 7 bases. The CDR3 contains 15 residues. The trim removed 4 bases at V and 6 bases at J, leaving 13 bases unmatched. CDR1 is SGDLS, CDR2 YYNGEE, per germline. The CDR3 DNA follows: TGTGCCAGCAGCCCCCAGACAGGGTCAAGAGGCGAGCAGTACTTC. The encoded protein is CASSPQTGSRGEQYF.

V is TRBV3-1 and J is TRBJ2-4, with D tentatively TRBD2 (6 bases). The DNA end is a closer match to TRBJ2-7, so the J assignment may be wrong. CDR1 and CDR2 from the germline V gene are LGHDT and YNNKEL (reference sequence). There are 14 residues in the CDR3. The CDR3: CASSRGLRLYEQYF. CDR3 DNA sequence: TGTGCCAGCAGCCGGGGACTTCGGCTCTACGAGCAGTACTTC.

The CDR3 sequence is CSVVGSDTEAFF. In DNA form, the CDR3 reads TGCAGCGTTGTGGGGTCAGACACTGAAGCTTTCTTT. The V gene is TRBV29-1, the J gene TRBJ1-1; the D is unclear. Germline values: CDR1 SQVTM, CDR2 ANQGSEA. This CDR3 is 12 amino acids long. V was pared by 4 bases and J by 3 bases, with 9 bases between. Full variable domain (remainder filled in from reference TRBV29-1 and TRBJ1-1): SAVISQKPSRDICQRGTSLTIQCQVDSQVTMMFWYRQQPGQSLTLIATANQGSEATYESGFVIDKFPISRPNLTFSTLTVSNMSPEDSSIYLCSVVGSDTEAFFGQGTRLTVV.

This clonotype was detected a few times. The chain joins TRBV5-1 to TRBJ2-1; D unresolved. The CDR3 is 10 residues long. The V end lost 4 bases, the J end lost 7 bases, and 3 bases lay between the germline ends. CDR1 is SGHRS and CDR2 is YFSETQ in the germline V gene. CDR3 sequence reads: CASSKNEQFF. CDR3 nucleotides: TGCGCCAGCAGCAAAAATGAGCAGTTCTTC.

The chain carries TRBV4-2 and TRBJ2-6; D may be TRBD1 (6 bases). Germline lookup yields CDR1 LGHNA and CDR2 YNFKEQ. Trimming left V 5 bases short and J 9 bases short, with 17 bases between. This CDR3 spans 15 amino acids. The CDR3 sequence: CASSSPHREGNVLTF. CDR3 in DNA: TGTGCCAGCAGCTCGCCTCACAGGGAAGGCAACGTCCTGACTTTC.

The chain has TRBV24-1 and TRBJ2-1; 7 bases map to TRBD1. Germline lookup yields CDR1 KGHDR and CDR2 SFDVKD. The CDR3 loop spans 14 amino acids. The J segment lost 1 base and the V segment lost 10 bases, leaving 6 bases of the junction unmatched. CDR3 DNA sequence: TGTGCCACGGCCTCGGGACAGTCCTACAATGAGCAGTTCTTC. Its translation: CATASGQSYNEQFF.

V gene TRBV9 combines with J gene TRBJ2-7; D gene uncertain. Trimming pared 0 bases from V and 6 bases from J, leaving 10 bases between. CDR1 SGDLS and CDR2 YYNGEE come from the germline V gene. This CDR3 is 13 amino acids long. For the CDR3, the DNA is TGTGCCAGCAGCGTAGTGTCGGGCGGCGAGCAGTACTTC. Translated, it gives CASSVVSGGEQYF.

A remark on this clonotype: An end of the junction does not agree with germline; a read error may underlie this. In DNA, the CDR3 is TGTGCTAGCAGCCCCCTCGGGGGCGCTGGATATGGCTACACCTTC. Protein: CASSPLGGAGYGYTF. The genes are TRBV7-7 and TRBJ1-2; possibly TRBD1 for D (6 bases). CDR1 SSHAT and CDR2 FNYEAQ come from the germline V gene (reference sequence). The CDR3 runs 15 residues.

This chain uses TRBV12-3 or TRBV12-4 with TRBJ2-3; no reliable D call. Trimming left V 6 bases short and J 6 bases short, with 16 bases between. The CDR3 contains 14 residues. The CDR3 coding sequence is TGTGCCAGCAGGGTGGCTCAAATTGGGGATACGCAGTATTTT. This encodes CASRVAQIGDTQYF.